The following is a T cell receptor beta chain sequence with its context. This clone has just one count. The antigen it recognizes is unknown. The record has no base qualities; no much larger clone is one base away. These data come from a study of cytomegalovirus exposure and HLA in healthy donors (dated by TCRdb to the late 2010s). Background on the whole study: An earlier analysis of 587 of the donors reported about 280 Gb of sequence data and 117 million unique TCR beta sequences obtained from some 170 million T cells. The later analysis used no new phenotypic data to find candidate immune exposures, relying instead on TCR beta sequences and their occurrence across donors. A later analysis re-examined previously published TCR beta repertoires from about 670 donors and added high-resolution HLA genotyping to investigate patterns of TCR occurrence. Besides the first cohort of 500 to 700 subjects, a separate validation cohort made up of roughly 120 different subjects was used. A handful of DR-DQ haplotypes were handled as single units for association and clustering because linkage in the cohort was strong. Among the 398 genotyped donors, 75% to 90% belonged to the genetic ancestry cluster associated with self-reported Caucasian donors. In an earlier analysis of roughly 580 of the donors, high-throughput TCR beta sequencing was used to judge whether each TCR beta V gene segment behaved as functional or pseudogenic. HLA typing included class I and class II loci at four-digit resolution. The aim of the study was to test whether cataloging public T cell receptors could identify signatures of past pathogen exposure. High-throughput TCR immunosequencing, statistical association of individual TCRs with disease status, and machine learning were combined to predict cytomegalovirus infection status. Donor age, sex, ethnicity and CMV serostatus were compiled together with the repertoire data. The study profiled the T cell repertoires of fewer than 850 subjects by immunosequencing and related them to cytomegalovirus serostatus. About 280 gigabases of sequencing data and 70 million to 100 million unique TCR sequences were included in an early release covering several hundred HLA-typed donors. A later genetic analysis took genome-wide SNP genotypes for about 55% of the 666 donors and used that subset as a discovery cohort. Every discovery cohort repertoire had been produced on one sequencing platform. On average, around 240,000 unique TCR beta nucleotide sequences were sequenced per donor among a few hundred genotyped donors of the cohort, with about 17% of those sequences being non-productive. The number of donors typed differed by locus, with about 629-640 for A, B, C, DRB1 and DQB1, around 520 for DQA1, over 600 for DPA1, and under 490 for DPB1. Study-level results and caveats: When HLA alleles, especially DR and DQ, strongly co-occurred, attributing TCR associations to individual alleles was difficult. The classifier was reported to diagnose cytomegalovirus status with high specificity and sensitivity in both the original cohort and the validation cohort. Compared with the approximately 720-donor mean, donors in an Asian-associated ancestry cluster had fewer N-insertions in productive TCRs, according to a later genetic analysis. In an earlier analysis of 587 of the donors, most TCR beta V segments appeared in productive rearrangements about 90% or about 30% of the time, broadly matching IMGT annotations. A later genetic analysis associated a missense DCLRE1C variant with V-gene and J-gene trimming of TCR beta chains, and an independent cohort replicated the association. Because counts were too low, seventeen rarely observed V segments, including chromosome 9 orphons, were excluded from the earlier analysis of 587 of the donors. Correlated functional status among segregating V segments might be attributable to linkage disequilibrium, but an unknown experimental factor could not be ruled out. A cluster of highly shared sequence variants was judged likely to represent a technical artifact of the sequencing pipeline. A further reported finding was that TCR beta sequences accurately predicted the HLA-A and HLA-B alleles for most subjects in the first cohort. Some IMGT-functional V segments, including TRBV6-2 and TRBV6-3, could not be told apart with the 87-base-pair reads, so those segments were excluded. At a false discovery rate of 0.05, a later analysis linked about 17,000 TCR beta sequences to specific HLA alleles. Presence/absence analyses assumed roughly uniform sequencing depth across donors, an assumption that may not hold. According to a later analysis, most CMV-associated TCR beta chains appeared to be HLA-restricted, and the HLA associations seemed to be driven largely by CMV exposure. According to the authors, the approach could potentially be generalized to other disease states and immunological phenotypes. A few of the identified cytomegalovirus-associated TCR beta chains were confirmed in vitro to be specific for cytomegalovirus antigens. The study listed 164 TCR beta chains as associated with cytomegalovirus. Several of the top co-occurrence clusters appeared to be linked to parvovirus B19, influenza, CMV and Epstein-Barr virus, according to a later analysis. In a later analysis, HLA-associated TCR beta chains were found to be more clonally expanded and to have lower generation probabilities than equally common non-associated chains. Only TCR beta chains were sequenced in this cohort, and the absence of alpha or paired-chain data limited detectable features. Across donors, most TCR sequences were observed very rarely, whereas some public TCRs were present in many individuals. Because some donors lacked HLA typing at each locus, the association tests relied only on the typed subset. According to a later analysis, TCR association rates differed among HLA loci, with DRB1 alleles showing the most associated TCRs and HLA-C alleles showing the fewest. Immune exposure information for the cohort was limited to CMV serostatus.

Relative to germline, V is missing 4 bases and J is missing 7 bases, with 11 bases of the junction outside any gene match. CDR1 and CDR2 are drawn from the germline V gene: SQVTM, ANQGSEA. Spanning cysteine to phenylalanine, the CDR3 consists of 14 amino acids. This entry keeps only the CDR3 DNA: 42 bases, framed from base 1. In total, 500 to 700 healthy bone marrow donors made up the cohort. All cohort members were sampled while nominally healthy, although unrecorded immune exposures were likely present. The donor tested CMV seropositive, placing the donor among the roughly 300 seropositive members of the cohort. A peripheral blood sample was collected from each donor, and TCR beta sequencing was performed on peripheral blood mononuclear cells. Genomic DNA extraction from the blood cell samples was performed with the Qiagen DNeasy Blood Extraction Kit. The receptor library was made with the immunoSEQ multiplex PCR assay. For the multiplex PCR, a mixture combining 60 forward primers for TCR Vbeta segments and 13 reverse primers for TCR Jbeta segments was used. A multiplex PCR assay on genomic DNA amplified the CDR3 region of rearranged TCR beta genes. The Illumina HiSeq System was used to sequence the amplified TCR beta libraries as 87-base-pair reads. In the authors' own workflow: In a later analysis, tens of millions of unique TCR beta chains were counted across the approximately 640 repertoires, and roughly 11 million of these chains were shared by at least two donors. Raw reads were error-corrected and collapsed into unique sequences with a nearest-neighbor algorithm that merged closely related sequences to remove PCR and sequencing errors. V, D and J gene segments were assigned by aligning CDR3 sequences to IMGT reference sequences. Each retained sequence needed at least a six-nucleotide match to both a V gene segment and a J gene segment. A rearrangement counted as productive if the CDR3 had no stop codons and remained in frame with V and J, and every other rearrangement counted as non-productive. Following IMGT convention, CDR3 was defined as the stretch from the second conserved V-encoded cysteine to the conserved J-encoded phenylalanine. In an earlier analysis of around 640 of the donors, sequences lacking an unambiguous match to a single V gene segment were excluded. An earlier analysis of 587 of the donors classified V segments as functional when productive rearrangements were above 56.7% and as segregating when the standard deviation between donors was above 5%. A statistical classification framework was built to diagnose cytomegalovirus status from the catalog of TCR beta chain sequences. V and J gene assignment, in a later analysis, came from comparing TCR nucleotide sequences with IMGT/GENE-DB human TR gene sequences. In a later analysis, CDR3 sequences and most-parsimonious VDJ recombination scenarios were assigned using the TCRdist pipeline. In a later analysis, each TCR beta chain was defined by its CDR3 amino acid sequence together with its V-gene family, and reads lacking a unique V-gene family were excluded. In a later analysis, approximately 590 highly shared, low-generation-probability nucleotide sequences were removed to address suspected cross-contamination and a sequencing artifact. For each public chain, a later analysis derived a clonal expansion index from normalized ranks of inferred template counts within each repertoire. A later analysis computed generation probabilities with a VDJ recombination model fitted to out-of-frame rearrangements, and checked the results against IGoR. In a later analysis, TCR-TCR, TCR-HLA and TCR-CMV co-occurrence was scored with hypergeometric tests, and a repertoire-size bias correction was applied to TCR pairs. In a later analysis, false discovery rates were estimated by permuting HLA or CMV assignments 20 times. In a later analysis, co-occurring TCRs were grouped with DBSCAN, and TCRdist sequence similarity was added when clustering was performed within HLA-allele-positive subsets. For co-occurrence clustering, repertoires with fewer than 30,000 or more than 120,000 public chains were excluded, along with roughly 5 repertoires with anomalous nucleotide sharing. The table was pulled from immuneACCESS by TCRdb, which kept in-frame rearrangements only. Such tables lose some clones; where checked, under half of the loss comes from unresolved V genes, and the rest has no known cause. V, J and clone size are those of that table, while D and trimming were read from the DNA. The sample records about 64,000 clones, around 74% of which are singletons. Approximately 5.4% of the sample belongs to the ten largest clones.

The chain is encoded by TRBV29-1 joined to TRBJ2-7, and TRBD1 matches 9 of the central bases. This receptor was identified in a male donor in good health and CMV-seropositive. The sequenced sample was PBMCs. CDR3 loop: CSVGPGQGWGEQYF. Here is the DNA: TGCAGCGTTGGACCGGGACAGGGCTGGGGGGAGCAGTACTTC.